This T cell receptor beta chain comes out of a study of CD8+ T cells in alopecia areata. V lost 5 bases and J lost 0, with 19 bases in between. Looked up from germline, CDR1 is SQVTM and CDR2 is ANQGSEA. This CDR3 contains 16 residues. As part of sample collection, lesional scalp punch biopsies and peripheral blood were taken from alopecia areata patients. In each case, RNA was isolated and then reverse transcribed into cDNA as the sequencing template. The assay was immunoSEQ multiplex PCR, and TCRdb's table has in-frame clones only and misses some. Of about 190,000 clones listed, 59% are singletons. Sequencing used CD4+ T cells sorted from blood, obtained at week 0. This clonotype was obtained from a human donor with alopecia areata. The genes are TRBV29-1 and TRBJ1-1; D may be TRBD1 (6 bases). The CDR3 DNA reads TGCAGCGTTTCCTTCCCCTACACAGGGTTGAACACTGAAGCTTTCTTT. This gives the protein CSVSFPYTGLNTEAFF.